Detailed here is one TCR beta chain. Its antigen is still unknown. The V end lost 8 bases, the J end lost 1 base, and 17 bases lay between the germline ends. The CDR3 totals 15 residues. Germline-derived CDR1 and CDR2 are SNHLY and FYNNEI. Clones were read by immunoSEQ multiplex PCR, and TCRdb kept only the in-frame ones, dropping some. The sample shows tens of thousands of clones, approximately 94% of them seen only once. The sample is drawn from a study of graft-versus-host responses after intestinal transplantation. Looking at the study overall: Uniformly, recipients were administered anti-thymocyte globulin induction with subsequent tacrolimus and steroids for roughly three years.

Study conclusions and caveats: When patients had graft-donor T cell macrochimerism, their allografts held high graft-versus-host to host-versus-graft clonal ratios. With peak circulating GvH clone levels came an association with early post-transplant HvG declines. Recipient marrow showed GvH clones, some seen first in ileum or blood.

The clonotype originates from a human donor who was the organ donor for an intestinal transplant. This chain connects TRBV2 to TRBJ2-5; TRBD1 is a possible D gene (5 bases). The sequences come from unstimulated CD4+ T cells sorted from spleen or lymph node cells, collected before transplant. The CDR3 is CASSNSRDAQETQYF. CDR3 nucleotides: TGTGCCAGCTCCAACTCCAGGGATGCCCAAGAGACCCAGTACTTC.